This entry lists 6 T cell receptor beta chains sequenced from one sample in a study of shared clonotypes between healthy human individuals (dated by TCRdb to the early 2020s). Library creation used the immunoSEQ multiplex PCR assay. TCRdb stores this immuneACCESS table with in-frame sequences only. Part of the clones is absent; in the studies checked, under half of the shortfall reflects unresolved V genes, and no reason is known for the rest. Across this sample there are some 500,000 clones, with 79% seen only once. About 12% of the sample rests with the top ten. The sample was PBMCs. These receptors came from a woman aged 40 to 50 in good health. Some clones in this sample may be carry-over from other donors' samples.

The chain couples TRBV5-1 to TRBJ1-1, with D perhaps matching TRBD1 (6 bases). CDR1 and CDR2 from the germline V gene are SGHRS and YFSETQ. V lost 0 bases to trimming and J lost 10 bases, with 16 bases between them. This CDR3 contains 14 residues. This chain's CDR3 is CASSLEGNRAVAFF. CDR3 DNA: TGCGCCAGCAGCTTGGAGGGAAACAGGGCCGTAGCTTTCTTT.

The chain links TRBV6-1 to TRBJ2-1, with 14 bases matching TRBD2. V shed 2 bases, J shed 12 bases, and the junction held 3 bases outside the gene matches. Germline values: CDR1 MNHNS, CDR2 SASEGT. This CDR3 spans 14 amino acids. The chain's CDR3 is CASSERGTSGRQFF. The CDR3 DNA follows: TGTGCCAGCAGTGAAAGGGGGACTAGCGGGAGGCAGTTCTTC.

The J gene is TRBJ1-2, the V gene TRBV7-9; D uncertain. This CDR3 contains 16 residues. CDR1 and CDR2 from the germline V gene are SEHNR and FQNEAQ (reference sequence). V was clipped by 4 bases and J by 5 bases, with 20 bases between them. The CDR3 DNA sequence: TGTGCCAGCAGCTCGCCCCTCACTACAGCGAAATATGGCTACACCTTC. As protein: CASSSPLTTAKYGYTF.

The CDR3 reads CASRSTGTGSNEQFF. The CDR3 nucleotides read TGTGCCAGCAGGAGCACCGGGACAGGTTCCAATGAGCAGTTCTTC. The rearrangement uses TRBV2 and TRBJ2-1, with TRBD1 matching 8 bases. Looked up from germline, CDR1 is SNHLY and CDR2 is FYNNEI. CDR3 size: 15 residues. V was pared by 6 bases and J by 6 bases, with 10 bases of the junction left unmatched.

On this clone: Other nucleotide sequences from this sample produce the same CDR3. The rearrangement joins TRBV11-2 to TRBJ2-7; D call uncertain. Trimming removed 2 bases from V and 6 bases from J, with 11 bases in between. CDR3 length equals 13 residues. CDR1 is SGHAT and CDR2 is FQNNGV in the germline V gene. CDR3 DNA sequence: TGTGCCAGCAGCTTATCCGGGTATGGCGAGCAGTACTTC. Encoded protein: CASSLSGYGEQYF.

This chain links TRBV6-1 with TRBJ1-2; no clear D. V was shortened by 6 bases and J by 2 bases, with 7 bases between the two germline ends. CDR3 length equals 12 residues. Germline V gives CDR1 MNHNS, CDR2 SASEGT. CDR3 region: CASRKTNYGYTF. The CDR3 coding sequence is TGTGCCAGCAGGAAAACCAACTATGGCTACACCTTC.